The clone carrying this T cell receptor beta chain has a handful of counts. Its antigen is not identified. Germline V gives CDR1 KGHSH, CDR2 LQKENI. The CDR3 contains 17 residues. Trimming took 1 base from V and 4 from J; bases not matched to a gene: 5. This record belongs to a study of T cell repertoires and HLA-DP antigens. The overall study: Sorted CD137+CD4+ samples averaged approximately 0.2 ug DNA; pre-culture CD4+ samples, roughly 1,200 ng.

Assay used: immunoSEQ multiplex PCR; TCRdb lists only in-frame clones, some missing. This sample carries about 73,000 clones, roughly 78% of them seen once, and the ten largest clones take roughly 1.4%. The chain recombines TRBV18 with TRBJ1-5; TRBD1 matches 12 bases. The receptor comes from a man aged 55 to 69 in good health and CMV-seronegative. Input material: CD4+ T cells from PBMCs. Here the CDR3 DNA reads TGTGCCAGCTCACCACGAGGGACAGGGGGCGGTAATCAGCCCCAGCATTTT. It encodes CASSPRGTGGGNQPQHF.